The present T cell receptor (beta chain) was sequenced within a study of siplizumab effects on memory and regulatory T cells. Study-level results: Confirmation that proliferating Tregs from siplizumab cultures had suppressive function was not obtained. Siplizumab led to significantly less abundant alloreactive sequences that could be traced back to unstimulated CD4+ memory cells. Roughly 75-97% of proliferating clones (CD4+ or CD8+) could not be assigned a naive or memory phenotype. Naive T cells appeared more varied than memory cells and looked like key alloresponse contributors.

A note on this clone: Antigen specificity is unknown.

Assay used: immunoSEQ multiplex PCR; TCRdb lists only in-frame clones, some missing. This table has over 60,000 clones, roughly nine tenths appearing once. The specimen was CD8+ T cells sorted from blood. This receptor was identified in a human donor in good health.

CDR3 sequence (DNA): TGTGCCAGCAGCTTTTTTGCAGGGGGCACCGGGGAGCTGTTTTTT. Translated, it gives CASSFFAGGTGELFF. The rearrangement uses TRBV7-2 and TRBJ2-2; 7 bases map to TRBD1. Germline V gene lookup returns CDR1 SGHTA and CDR2 FQGNSA. The CDR3 totals 15 residues. The V gene end was trimmed by 3 bases and the J gene end by 4 bases; junction bases not matched to a gene: 5.